The sequence of this T cell receptor (beta chain) was determined in a study of cytomegalovirus exposure and HLA in healthy donors. Study-level findings and limits: The study found most TCR sequences rare, yet found some public TCRs in many donors. An ancestry cluster, one associated with Asian ancestry, reportedly showed fewer N-insertions than the approximately 670-donor mean in a later analysis. Indistinguishable V segments, including TRBV6-2 and TRBV6-3, were excluded. There was a cluster of highly shared sequence variants that was likely a sequencing artifact.

With 60 Vbeta and 13 Jbeta primers, the PCR was carried out. The repertoire was sequenced with immunoSEQ multiplex PCR; TCRdb's copy has only in-frame clones and lacks some. The table shows about 140,000 clones, with approximately 82% occurring only once. In its sample, this clone was seen a few times. As yet, its antigen is unknown. Germline lookup yields CDR1 SGHTS and CDR2 YDEGEE. With 5 bases clipped from V and 3 bases from J, the junction kept 4 bases outside the gene matches. The CDR3 totals 14 residues. The V call is TRBV5-8, the J call TRBJ1-4, with TRBD1 matching 7 bases. The receptor was isolated from an older woman in good health and CMV-seropositive. Sequenced material: PBMCs. The CDR3 region has the DNA TGTGCCAGCAGGTACAGGGGAGCTAATGAAAAACTGTTTTTT. It translates to CASRYRGANEKLFF.